This T cell receptor (beta chain) was found in a study of T cells after yellow fever vaccination. TCRdb processed the 5' RACE reads anew with MiXCR; each CDR3 protein has one entry. The table records some 300,000 distinct CDR3 sequences, under 9% of them present only once. This TCR came from a man aged 18 to 30 who received the YFV17D yellow fever vaccine. Source: CD4+ T cells sorted from PBMCs, taken 5 days after the yellow fever booster vaccination.

This CDR3 is CASSSRTSRETQYF. The CDR3 DNA is TGTGCCAGCAGCTCAAGGACTAGCCGGGAGACCCAGTACTTC. V and J are TRBV7-2 and TRBJ2-5; 8 bases fit TRBD2. CDR3 length equals 14 residues. The J segment lost 5 bases and the V segment lost 4 bases, leaving 6 bases of the junction unmatched. Germline CDR1 and CDR2: SGHTA and FQGNSA.